The 17 T cell receptor beta chains below all came from one sample that was sequenced in a study of blood T cell repertoires in COVID-19 (dated by TCRdb to 2018 to 2020). Library generation was performed with the immunoSEQ multiplex PCR assay. TCRdb stores this immuneACCESS table with in-frame sequences only. Part of the clones is absent; in the studies checked, under half of the shortfall reflects unresolved V genes, and no reason is known for the rest. The sample yields roughly 230,000 clones; around 80% were counted once. Together, the top ten hold 27% of the sample. The specimen sequenced was peripheral blood. These receptors originate from a man in his forties with acute or convalescent COVID-19.

V gene TRBV12-5 combines with J gene TRBJ1-1; D call uncertain. The CDR3 contains 14 residues. Germline V gene lookup returns CDR1 LGHNT and CDR2 FRNRAP. The ends were cut back, 7 bases at V and 1 base at J, with 13 bases in the middle. The CDR3, as DNA: TGTGCTAGTGTTTGGAGAGTCTGGAACACTGAAGCTTTCTTT. Protein sequence: CASVWRVWNTEAFF.

The J gene is TRBJ2-7, the V gene TRBV7-9; TRBD2 agrees at 7 bases. V shed 5 bases, J shed 5 bases, and the junction held 3 bases outside the gene matches. Germline V gene data show CDR1 as SEHNR and CDR2 as FQNEAQ (reference sequence). This CDR3 spans 12 amino acids. The CDR3 region has the DNA TGTGCCAGCAGCCGGACTAGTAACGAGCAGTACTTC. Its protein product is CASSRTSNEQYF.

The chain uses TRBV2 and TRBJ1-1; no clear D. The V and J ends lost 7 bases and 3 bases respectively, with 9 bases between them. Looked up from germline, CDR1 is SNHLY and CDR2 is FYNNEI. This CDR3 is 12 amino acids long. As DNA, the CDR3 is TGTGCCAGCATCGACTGGGACACTGAAGCTTTCTTT. Translating it yields CASIDWDTEAFF.

The gene calls are TRBV2 and TRBJ1-3; D remains unclear. This CDR3 has 14 amino acids. V gave up 5 bases and J gave up 2 bases, with 10 bases separating them. Germline V gene sequence: CDR1 SNHLY, CDR2 FYNNEI. The chain's CDR3 is CASSRPGTGNTIYF. In DNA form, the CDR3 reads TGTGCCAGCAGTCGACCGGGAACTGGAAACACCATATATTTT.

This sequence joins TRBV11-2 and TRBJ2-5, with TRBD2 as a possible D gene (5 bases). Trimming shortened V by 5 bases and J by 9 bases, and 10 bases separated the two germline ends. The CDR3 runs 11 residues. CDR1 is SGHAT, CDR2 FQNNGV, per germline. The CDR3 bases are TGTGCCAGCAGCCCGTCGAGGGCCCAGTACTTC. This translates into CASSPSRAQYF.

This clone appeared once. The chain has TRBV6-5 and TRBJ1-2; no firm D call. CDR3 size: 14 residues. The V and J ends lost 2 bases and 0 bases respectively, with 7 bases between them. The germline CDR1 and CDR2 sequences are MNHEY and SVGAGI. The DNA for the CDR3 is TGTGCCAGCAGTTACGGGAGGTCTAACTATGGCTACACCTTC. Its translation is CASSYGRSNYGYTF.

This clone has just a few counts. The rearrangement links TRBV5-4 to TRBJ2-7; TRBD1 is a possible D gene (6 bases). The CDR3 has 15 residues. Germline CDR1 is SGHNT and CDR2 is YYREEE (reference sequence). The V end was cut by 6 bases, the J end by 1 base, with 17 bases between. Written as DNA, the CDR3 is TGTGCCAGCACCATCGGGACACTCTCGTCCTACGAGCAGTACTTC. Its protein product is CASTIGTLSSYEQYF.

Here the CDR3 DNA reads TGTGCCAGCTCACCGGGGACAGGGAGCCTTCAGTACTTC. Translating gives CASSPGTGSLQYF. The chain uses TRBV18 and TRBJ2-4; 9 bases match TRBD1. Germline assignment: CDR1 KGHSH and CDR2 LQKENI. The ends lost 3 bases at V and 11 bases at J; junction bases unmatched: 5. This CDR3 is built from 13 residues.

This chain uses TRBV19 with TRBJ2-2; D gene uncertain. Trimming took 6 bases from V and 0 from J, leaving 5 bases between them. This CDR3 has 13 amino acids. CDR1 LNHDA and CDR2 SQIVND come from the germline V gene (reference sequence). CDR3 nucleotides: TGTGCCAGTAGGCGGCCGAACACCGGGGAGCTGTTTTTT. Protein: CASRRPNTGELFF.

This clone occurred once. The rearrangement joins TRBV11-2 to TRBJ2-1; 12 positions agree with TRBD2. V dropped 4 bases and J dropped 9; count of bases not matched to a gene: 16. Germline CDR1 is SGHAT and CDR2 is FQNNGV. The CDR3 has 18 amino acids. For the CDR3, the DNA is TGTGCCAGCAGCTCCCCTAGCGGGAGGGCCTCTCACTTCACTGAGCAGTTCTTC. This codes for CASSSPSGRASHFTEQFF.

The rearrangement uses TRBV19 and TRBJ1-4; possibly TRBD1 for D (6 bases). V lost 5 bases, J lost 0 bases, and 10 bases lay in between. Germline lookup yields CDR1 LNHDA and CDR2 SQIVND (reference sequence). The CDR3 length is 15 residues. The CDR3 region has the DNA TGTGCCAGTAGTGGACAGTCCGCAACTAATGAAAAACTGTTTTTT. It is translated as CASSGQSATNEKLFF.

The CDR3 nucleotides are TGTGCCAGTAGTATAGTGGGGACAGGGGGCGATGAAGCTTTCTTT. Residues: CASSIVGTGGDEAFF. This rearrangement joins TRBV19 to TRBJ1-1; 12 nucleotides line up with TRBD1. The CDR3 runs to 15 residues. CDR1 and CDR2 from the germline V gene are LNHDA and SQIVND (reference sequence). Trimming removed 1 base from V and 7 bases from J; junction bases left unmatched: 4.

This clone was recorded once. This sequence joins TRBV4-2 and TRBJ1-2; 7 bases agree with TRBD1. The CDR3 loop spans 16 amino acids. Trimming at V came to 0 bases and at J to 4 bases, leaving 8 bases not matched to a gene. Germline V lookup: CDR1 LGHNA, CDR2 YNFKEQ. CDR3 region: CASSQENRGSSYGYTF. In nucleotides, the CDR3 is TGTGCCAGCAGCCAAGAAAACAGGGGATCGAGCTATGGCTACACCTTC.

The CDR3 DNA reads TGTGCCAGCAGCTTAGAAGGGGCCAGCACAGATACGCAGTATTTT. It is translated as CASSLEGASTDTQYF. The chain employs TRBV7-9 and TRBJ2-3, with a possible D match to TRBD1 (5 bases). V lost 1 base to trimming and J lost 0 bases, with 8 bases between them. The CDR3 is made up of 15 amino acids. CDR1 and CDR2 (germline): SEHNR, FQNEAQ (reference sequence).

This chain connects TRBV30 to TRBJ1-5, with TRBD1 identical over 12 bases. Germline V lookup: CDR1 GTSNPN, CDR2 SVGIG (reference sequence). With V trimmed by 0 bases and J by 5 bases, 5 bases remained unmatched. There are 16 residues in the CDR3. The CDR3 sequence is CAWSVWDRGRHQPQHF. In DNA form, the CDR3 reads TGTGCCTGGAGTGTATGGGACAGGGGGCGACATCAGCCCCAGCATTTT.

With respect to this clone: The sample has other DNA sequences that encode this CDR3 too. In nucleotides, the CDR3 is TGTGCCAGCAACCACAGGGGTGAGGGACAGCTATTCTCCTACGAGCAGTACTTC. Translated, it gives CASNHRGEGQLFSYEQYF. The V and J genes are TRBV5-6 and TRBJ2-7; 7 bases map to TRBD1. The V segment lost 6 bases and the J segment 0 bases; nucleotides outside the gene matches: 18. CDR1 and CDR2 (germline): SGHDT, YYEEEE. CDR3 length equals 18 residues.

This chain uses TRBV28 with TRBJ2-2; 10 nucleotides line up with TRBD2. This CDR3 spans 18 amino acids. V lost 0 bases and J lost 0; bases outside the gene matches: 4. Germline CDR1 is MDHEN and CDR2 is SYDVKM. DNA for the CDR3: TGTGCCAGCAGTTTATGGGGGCTAGCGGGAGCGAACACCGGGGAGCTGTTTTTT. It specifies CASSLWGLAGANTGELFF.